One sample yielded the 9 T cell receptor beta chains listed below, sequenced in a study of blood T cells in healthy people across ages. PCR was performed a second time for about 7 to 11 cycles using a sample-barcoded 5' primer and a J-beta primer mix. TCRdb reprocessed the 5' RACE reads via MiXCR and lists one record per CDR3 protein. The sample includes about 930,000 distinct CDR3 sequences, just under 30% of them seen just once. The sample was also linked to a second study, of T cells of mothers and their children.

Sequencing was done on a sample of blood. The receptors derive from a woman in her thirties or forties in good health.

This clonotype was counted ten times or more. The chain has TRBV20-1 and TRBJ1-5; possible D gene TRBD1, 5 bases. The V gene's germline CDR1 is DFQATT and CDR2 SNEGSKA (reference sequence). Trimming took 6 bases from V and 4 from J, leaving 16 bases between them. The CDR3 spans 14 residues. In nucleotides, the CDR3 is TGCAGTGCGGAGGGGAAGGAGTTTAATCAGCCCCAGCATTTT. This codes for CSAEGKEFNQPQHF.

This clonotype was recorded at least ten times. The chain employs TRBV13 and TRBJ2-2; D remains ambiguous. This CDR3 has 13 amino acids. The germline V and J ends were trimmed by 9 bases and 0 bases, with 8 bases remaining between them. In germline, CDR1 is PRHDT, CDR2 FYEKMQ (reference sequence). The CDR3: CASDTTNTGELFF. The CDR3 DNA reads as TGTGCCAGTGACACCACGAACACCGGGGAGCTGTTTTTT.

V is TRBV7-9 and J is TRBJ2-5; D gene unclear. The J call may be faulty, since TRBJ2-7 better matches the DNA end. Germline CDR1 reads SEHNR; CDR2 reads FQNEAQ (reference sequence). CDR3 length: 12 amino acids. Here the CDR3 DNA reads TGTGCCAGCAGCTTCCTAACCACCGAGCAGTACTTC. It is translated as CASSFLTTEQYF.

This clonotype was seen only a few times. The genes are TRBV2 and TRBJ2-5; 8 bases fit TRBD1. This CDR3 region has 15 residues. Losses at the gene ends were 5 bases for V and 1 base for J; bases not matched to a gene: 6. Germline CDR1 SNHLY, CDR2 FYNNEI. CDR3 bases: TGTGCCAGCAGTTCGGGACAGGAATTCCAAGAGACCCAGTACTTC. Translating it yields CASSSGQEFQETQYF.

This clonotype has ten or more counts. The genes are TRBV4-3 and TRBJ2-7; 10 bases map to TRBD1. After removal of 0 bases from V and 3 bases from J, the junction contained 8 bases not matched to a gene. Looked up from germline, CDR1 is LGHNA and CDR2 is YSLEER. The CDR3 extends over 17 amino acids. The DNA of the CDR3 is TGCGCCAGCAGCCAAGACGCGGGACAGGGGAGATTCTACGAGCAGTACTTC. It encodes CASSQDAGQGRFYEQYF.

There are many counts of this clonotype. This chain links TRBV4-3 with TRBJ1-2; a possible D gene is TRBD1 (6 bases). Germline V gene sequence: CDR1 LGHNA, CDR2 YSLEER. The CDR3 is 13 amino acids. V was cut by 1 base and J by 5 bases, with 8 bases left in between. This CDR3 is CASSQAQGYGYTF. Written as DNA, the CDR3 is TGCGCCAGCAGCCAAGCCCAGGGGTATGGCTACACCTTC.

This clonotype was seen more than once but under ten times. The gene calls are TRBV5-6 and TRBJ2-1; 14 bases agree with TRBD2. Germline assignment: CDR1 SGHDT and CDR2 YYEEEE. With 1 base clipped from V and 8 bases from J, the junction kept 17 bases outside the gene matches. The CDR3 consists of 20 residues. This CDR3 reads CASSLLGGGLAGAYSDEQFF. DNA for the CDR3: TGTGCCAGCAGCTTGCTGGGTGGGGGACTAGCGGGGGCATACAGCGATGAGCAGTTCTTC.

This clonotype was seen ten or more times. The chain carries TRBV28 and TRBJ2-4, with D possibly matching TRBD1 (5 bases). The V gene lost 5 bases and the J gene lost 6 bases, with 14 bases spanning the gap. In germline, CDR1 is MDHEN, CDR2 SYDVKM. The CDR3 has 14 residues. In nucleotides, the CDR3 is TGTGCCAGCAGTCCGACCGACAGCCTAAACATTCAGTACTTC. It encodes CASSPTDSLNIQYF.

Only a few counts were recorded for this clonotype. As DNA, the CDR3 is TGCAGTGCTATAACAGGGCACTCTGGGGCCAACGTCCTGACTTTC. Translating it yields CSAITGHSGANVLTF. This chain links TRBV20-1 with TRBJ2-6, with D possibly being TRBD1 (6 bases). The V gene lost 4 bases and the J gene lost 0 bases, with 10 bases spanning the gap. From germline, CDR1 is DFQATT and CDR2 SNEGSKA (reference sequence). The CDR3 has 15 residues.